This TCR beta chain was found in a study of OX40 agonist ivuxolimab in advanced cancers. Study background: Partial responses were achieved by three patients, one with hepatocellular carcinoma and two with cutaneous melanoma.

Data came from immunoSEQ multiplex PCR; TCRdb stores just in-frame clones and leaves some out. The sample carries 25,000 to 35,000 clones, 84% recorded once. This TCR came from an adult with an advanced solid tumor such as melanoma, head and neck, liver or kidney cancer. Sequenced material: CD4+ or CD8+ T cells sorted from blood, taken in a trial of the OX40 agonist ivuxolimab.

CDR3: CSVERWGSGANVLTF. In DNA, the CDR3 is TGCAGCGTTGAACGGTGGGGATCTGGGGCCAACGTCCTGACTTTC. The chain couples TRBV29-1 to TRBJ2-6; no definite D call. Germline CDR1 is SQVTM and CDR2 is ANQGSEA. The CDR3 contains 15 residues. Trimming left V 2 bases short and J 1 base short, with 9 bases between. Supplemented by reference TRBV29-1 and TRBJ2-6, the full variable domain reads SAVISQKPSRDICQRGTSLTIQCQVDSQVTMMFWYRQQPGQSLTLIATANQGSEATYESGFVIDKFPISRPNLTFSTLTVSNMSPEDSSIYLCSVERWGSGANVLTFGAGSRLTVL.